This T cell receptor (beta chain) was observed in a study of T cells expressing NK-cell markers. Study summary: Obtained from sorted CD3+CD56+NKG2C+, CD3+CD56+NKG2C- and CD3+CD56-NKG2C+ T cells were the TCR beta repertoires. Findings of the study overall: A few donors' CD3+CD56-NKG2C+ cells were dominated by the same clonotypes. Six donors carried dominant NKG2C+ clonotypes that made up roughly 1.0-7.0% of their CD8+ T cells.

TCRdb reprocessed the 5' RACE reads, with one entry per CDR3 protein and no DNA. The sample has some 150,000 distinct CDR3 sequences; the top ten hold 37%. Remarks on this clonotype: No antigen is known for it.

This CDR3 region has 15 residues. CDR1 LGHDT and CDR2 YNNKEL come from the germline V gene (reference sequence). The TCR sequence derives from a woman in her forties or fifties in good health. The chain combines TRBV3-1 with TRBJ2-1. The sequenced material came from blood T cells: a sorted CD56 or NKG2C T cell subset, CD4+ or CD8+ T cells, or bulk PBMC T cells (not recorded which). CDR3 sequence: CASSQEQQTYNEQFF.